This TCR beta chain emerged from a study of human T cells and chemical hapten exposure. General observations from the study: Expanded TCRs produced significantly more large CDR3 similarity clusters than controls did.

Note on this clonotype: Its antigen is not identified.

TCRdb re-derived calls from the RACE reads in MiXCR, one entry per CDR3 protein. Among some 300,000 distinct CDR3 sequences listed, 4.5% to 5.5% were seen once. V was clipped by 7 bases and J by 5 bases; unmatched bases: 3. CDR1 and CDR2 (germline): MNHEY, SVGEGT. This CDR3 comprises 13 residues. Documented time point: pre-sensitization, week 0. The treatment here: therapeutic diphenylcyclopropenone sensitization with weekly scalp DPC. Suited to DPC and affected by alopecia, the donors ranged from 18 to 70 years old. V gene TRBV6-2 or TRBV6-3 combines with J gene TRBJ2-1; 9 positions agree with TRBD1. The clonotype was recovered from a woman in her late teens or twenties with alopecia areata. Some clones in this sample may be carry-over from other donors' samples. The specimen comprised whole blood, sampled in connection with sensitization to the hapten diphenylcyclopropenone (DPC). CDR3 sequence (DNA): TGTGCCAGCAAGGGACAGGGAGACAATGAGCAGTTCTTC. Translation gives CASKGQGDNEQFF.